What follows are 13 T cell receptor beta chains derived from one specimen sequenced in a study of OX40 agonist ivuxolimab in advanced cancers. Generated by immunoSEQ multiplex PCR, the TCRdb table keeps only in-frame clones and is missing some. The sample includes 40,000 or so clones, roughly 90% seen only once; the top ten take around 0.6%. The sample here was CD4+ or CD8+ T cells sorted from blood, taken in a trial of the OX40 agonist ivuxolimab. These TCRs come from an adult with an advanced solid tumor such as melanoma, head and neck, liver or kidney cancer.

The chain employs TRBV6-1 and TRBJ1-2; no clear D gene. The V end lost 2 bases, the J end lost 2 bases, and 12 bases lay between the germline ends. The CDR3 is made up of 15 amino acids. The germline V gene has CDR1 MNHNS and CDR2 SASEGT. CDR3 DNA sequence: TGTGCCAGCAGTGAACGGTTTCCCTCGAACTATGGCTACACCTTC. It encodes CASSERFPSNYGYTF.

V is TRBV2 and J is TRBJ1-1; 7 positions agree with TRBD1. V dropped 6 bases and J dropped 5; count of bases not matched to a gene: 6. In germline, CDR1 is SNHLY, CDR2 FYNNEI. The CDR3 is 13 residues long. The CDR3 bases are TGTGCCAGCAGGGACAGGAAGGAAACTGAAGCTTTCTTT. This gives the protein CASRDRKETEAFF.

The chain joins TRBV5-6 to TRBJ1-4; 8 bases agree with TRBD1. This CDR3 has 14 residues. From germline, CDR1 is SGHDT and CDR2 YYEEEE. V lost 4 bases and J lost 6; bases outside the gene matches: 5. CDR3 amino acids: CASSETGADEKLFF. The CDR3 DNA is TGTGCCAGCAGCGAGACAGGGGCTGATGAAAAACTGTTTTTT.

Details on this clone: At one end the junction does not follow the germline gene, possibly because of a read error. The chain carries TRBV7-7 and TRBJ1-1; D call uncertain. From germline, CDR1 is SSHAT and CDR2 FNYEAQ (reference sequence). CDR3 size: 13 residues. CDR3 sequence: CASSSNMNTEAFF. The CDR3 bases are TGTGCTAGCAGCTCAAACATGAACACTGAAGCTTTCTTT. Based on the CDR3 plus reference TRBV7-7 and TRBJ1-1, the full variable domain is GAGVSQSPRYKVTKRGQDVTLRCDPISSHATLYWYQQALGQGPEFLTYFNYEAQPDKSGLPSDRFSAERPEGSISTLTIQRTEQRDSAMYRCASSSNMNTEAFFGQGTRLTVV.

The chain couples TRBV5-1 to TRBJ1-1, with a possible D match to TRBD1 (5 bases). Germline loops: CDR1 SGHRS, CDR2 YFSETQ. Trimming took off 5 bases at V and 0 bases at J, with 11 bases between the two ends. The CDR3 sequence is 14 residues long. The CDR3 bases are TGCGCCAGCAGTCGCGAGGGGCTGAACACTGAAGCTTTCTTT. As protein: CASSREGLNTEAFF.

This sequence joins TRBV5-1 and TRBJ1-6; 8 nucleotides align to TRBD1. CDR1 SGHRS and CDR2 YFSETQ come from the germline V gene. V was clipped by 0 bases and J by 8 bases; unmatched bases: 10. The CDR3 extends over 17 amino acids. The CDR3 region has the DNA TGCGCCAGCAGCTTGGAATGGGCGGACAGGGCATATTCACCCCTCCACTTT. Translating gives CASSLEWADRAYSPLHF.

This clone has a handful of counts. The chain combines TRBV7-3 with TRBJ1-1, with a weak D call TRBD1 (5 bases). V shed 5 bases and J shed 9 bases, with 13 bases lying between them. The germline V gene encodes CDR1 SGHTA and CDR2 FQGTGA. This CDR3 has 12 amino acids. The CDR3 spells CASSGSGGKAFF. CDR3 bases: TGTGCCAGCAGCGGGAGTGGGGGTAAAGCTTTCTTT.

This clone appeared a single time. The V gene is TRBV10-3, the J gene TRBJ2-2; D unresolved. The ends were cut back, 6 bases at V and 2 bases at J, with 10 bases in the middle. The CDR3 runs 14 residues. The germline V gene encodes CDR1 ENHRY and CDR2 SYGVKD. CDR3 bases: TGTGCCATCAGAGATCTAGTCAACACCGGGGAGCTGTTTTTT. This gives the protein CAIRDLVNTGELFF.

The V gene is TRBV19, the J gene TRBJ1-3; 8 bases are a match to TRBD1. This CDR3 comprises 18 residues. The V gene end was trimmed by 4 bases and the J gene end by 0 bases; junction bases not matched to a gene: 11. Germline CDR1 and CDR2: LNHDA and SQIVND (reference sequence). DNA for the CDR3: TGTGCCAGTAGTACCCCCCGACAGGGGAAGCTCTCTGGAAACACCATATATTTT. Residues: CASSTPRQGKLSGNTIYF.

The chain joins TRBV9 to TRBJ2-2; TRBD1 matches at 7 bases. CDR1 is SGDLS, CDR2 YYNGEE, per germline. This CDR3 has 16 amino acids. V was clipped by 0 bases and J by 2 bases; unmatched bases: 4. This CDR3 is CASSVGGQANTGELFF. The CDR3 bases are TGTGCCAGCAGCGTAGGTGGACAGGCTAACACCGGGGAGCTGTTTTTT.

Only one count was recorded for this clone. V and J are TRBV19 and TRBJ2-3; D is uncertain. The CDR3 runs to 11 residues. Germline lookup yields CDR1 LNHDA and CDR2 SQIVND (reference sequence). Trimming left V 4 bases short and J 4 bases short, with 3 bases between. In DNA form, the CDR3 reads TGTGCCAGTAGTAACTCAGATACGCAGTATTTT. Residues: CASSNSDTQYF.

The chain carries TRBV15 and TRBJ1-4, with D unresolved. V gave up 0 bases and J gave up 0 bases, with 5 bases separating them. The CDR3 loop spans 15 amino acids. CDR1 LNHNV and CDR2 YYDKDF come from the germline V gene (reference sequence). CDR3 in amino acids: CATSREGATNEKLFF. The CDR3 nucleotides read TGTGCCACCAGCAGAGAGGGTGCAACTAATGAAAAACTGTTTTTT.

V is TRBV5-4 and J is TRBJ1-1; a possible D gene is TRBD1 (5 bases). V gave up 0 bases and J gave up 6 bases, with 18 bases separating them. Germline assignment: CDR1 SGHNT and CDR2 YYREEE (reference sequence). This CDR3 is built from 16 residues. CDR3 sequence reads: CASSLGGGNPFSEAFF. In DNA, the CDR3 is TGTGCCAGCAGCTTGGGGGGCGGGAACCCTTTCTCTGAAGCTTTCTTT.